This T cell receptor beta chain was documented in a study of blood T cell repertoires in COVID-19. About the study: Samples taken during acute and convalescent COVID-19 were collected in the United States, Italy and Spain. PBMCs, B-cell-depleted T cells, or T cells provided the cDNA or gDNA that made up the material.

CDR1 and CDR2 from the germline V gene are LNHDA and SQIVND (reference sequence). The CDR3 length is 16 residues. J gave up 2 bases and V 3 bases, and 4 bases lay outside the gene matches. How the authors handled the data: Cell counts per sample came from amplifying reference gene primers. Profiling relied on immunoSEQ multiplex PCR, and the TCRdb table lists in-frame clones only, not all of them. V, J and clone size derive from that table, while D and trimming were established from the DNA sequence. Among fewer than 70,000 clones listed, around 80% were seen once. Sequencing used peripheral blood. The sequence came from a woman aged 55 to 70 with acute or convalescent COVID-19. This chain uses TRBV19 with TRBJ1-3, with TRBD1 identical over 10 bases. The CDR3 DNA sequence: TGTGCCAGTAGTATTATGGGACAGGGGACTGGAAACACCATATATTTT. Its translation: CASSIMGQGTGNTIYF.